A selection of T cell receptor beta chains follows, all from one sample in a study of T-cell reconstitution after alpha-beta-depleted transplantation in children. TCRdb re-called the PCR reads with MiXCR, one entry per CDR3 protein. Seen here are just under 250,000 distinct CDR3 sequences, more than 20% observed once, and the top ten hold roughly 2.7%. This sample comprised PBMCs, obtained before TCRalphabeta/CD19-depleted stem cell transplant. Every receptor here comes from a girl aged 2-10 years with Fanconi anemia, due to receive a stem cell transplant. The CDR3 runs from the conserved cysteine through the conserved F or W. A D gene is named only where the DNA matches it firmly. The size field is filled for only some rows; it gives once, few, many or a size class.

v_gene	j_gene	abundance	d_gene	CDR3aa	CDR3nt
TRBV7-9	TRBJ2-7	few	TRBD2	CASILTSGGYRVYEQYF	TGTGCCAGCATCCTAACTAGCGGGGGGTATAGAGTCTACGAGCAGTACTTC
TRBV29-1	TRBJ2-5	many	.	CSVHQGSETQYF	TGCAGCGTTCATCAGGGGTCAGAGACCCAGTACTTC
TRBV20-1	TRBJ2-3	few	.	CSASWGAGADTQYF	TGCAGTGCTAGTTGGGGGGCAGGTGCAGATACGCAGTATTTT
TRBV29-1	TRBJ2-2	.	.	CSVASVTGELFF	TGCAGCGTTGCCTCTGTCACCGGGGAGCTGTTTTTT
TRBV20-1	TRBJ2-5	few	TRBD2	CSASVGGEETQYF	TGCAGTGCTAGTGTGGGAGGGGAAGAGACCCAGTACTTC
TRBV20-1	TRBJ2-1	.	.	CSAQVDITHNEQFF	TGCAGTGCCCAAGTAGACATTACACACAATGAGCAGTTCTTC
TRBV6-6	TRBJ2-1	.	.	CASSPLPLNEQFF	TGTGCCAGCAGCCCCCTACCATTAAATGAGCAGTTCTTC
TRBV12-3/TRBV12-4	TRBJ2-3	many	.	CASSTGASSDTQYF	TGTGCCAGCAGTACCGGGGCGAGCTCAGATACGCAGTATTTT
TRBV29-1	TRBJ1-5	few	.	CSVEFRVGSSQPQHF	TGCAGCGTTGAATTCCGGGTGGGTAGTAGTCAGCCCCAGCATTTT
TRBV28	TRBJ2-3	many	.	CASSLQGGVTVDTQYF	TGTGCCAGCAGTTTACAGGGGGGCGTTACGGTAGATACGCAGTATTTT
TRBV29-1	TRBJ2-7	.	.	CSVGGGVFYEQYF	TGCAGCGTCGGCGGAGGGGTCTTCTACGAGCAGTACTTC
TRBV5-1	TRBJ2-1	.	.	CASSSTGLSSYNEQFF	TGCGCCAGCAGTTCTACAGGATTGAGCTCCTACAATGAGCAGTTCTTC
TRBV7-9	TRBJ2-3	many	.	CASSQNLGGYF	TGTGCCAGCAGCCAGAACCTCGGGGGGTATTTT
TRBV29-1	TRBJ2-3	.	TRBD2	CSGRTSGTGYTDTQYF	TGCAGCGGGCGGACTAGCGGGACGGGTTACACAGATACGCAGTATTTT
TRBV7-9	TRBJ1-4	.	.	CASSLRTGTFEKLFF	TGTGCCAGCAGCTTACGCACCGGGACCTTTGAAAAACTGTTTTTT
TRBV2	TRBJ1-1	.	.	CASSERPGMNTEAFF	TGTGCCAGCAGTGAAAGGCCGGGGATGAACACTGAAGCTTTCTTT
TRBV5-1	TRBJ2-7	.	TRBD1	CASSPDRGYLDEQYF	TGCGCCAGCAGCCCCGACAGGGGATATCTTGACGAGCAGTACTTC
TRBV7-8	TRBJ2-3	.	TRBD2	CASSLSGEFSDTQYF	TGTGCCAGCAGCTTGAGCGGGGAATTTTCAGATACGCAGTATTTT
TRBV29-1	TRBJ2-7	.	TRBD2	CSVERLAGELYEQYF	TGCAGCGTTGAACGACTAGCGGGAGAACTCTACGAGCAGTACTTC
TRBV10-3	TRBJ2-3	.	.	CAISETVADTQYF	TGTGCCATCAGTGAGACGGTGGCCGATACGCAGTATTTT
TRBV20-1	TRBJ2-7	.	.	CSASQAHEQYF	TGCAGTGCTAGTCAGGCTCACGAGCAGTACTTC
TRBV20-1	TRBJ2-1	.	.	CSAGMARGGIYNEQFF	TGCAGTGCCGGGATGGCTCGAGGTGGTATATACAATGAGCAGTTCTTC
TRBV20-1	TRBJ2-5	few	.	CSGPQETQYF	TGCAGTGGACCTCAAGAGACCCAGTACTTC
TRBV29-1	TRBJ2-7	many	.	CSVHWRGSYEQYF	TGCAGCGTTCATTGGAGAGGCTCCTACGAGCAGTACTTC
TRBV5-8	TRBJ2-3	many	TRBD2	CASSSGTSGTDTQYF	TGTGCCAGCAGCTCCGGGACTAGCGGCACAGATACGCAGTATTTT
TRBV27	TRBJ2-7	many	.	CASSFARSSYEQYF	TGTGCCAGCAGTTTCGCACGCTCATCCTACGAGCAGTACTTC
TRBV20-1	TRBJ2-7	.	.	CSASPSIHEQYF	TGCAGTGCTAGCCCGTCGATCCACGAGCAGTACTTC
TRBV10-3	TRBJ1-3	many	.	CAISESWGRDGNTIYF	TGTGCCATCAGTGAGTCTTGGGGGCGCGATGGAAACACCATATATTTT
TRBV29-1	TRBJ2-7	many	.	CSVAWGPYEQYF	TGCAGCGTTGCATGGGGACCCTACGAGCAGTACTTC
TRBV29-1	TRBJ2-3	few	TRBD1	CSVHRDRGSSTDTQYF	TGCAGCGTTCATCGGGACAGGGGGTCTAGCACAGATACGCAGTATTTT
TRBV12-2	TRBJ2-1	.	.	CASRTPPGLYNEQFF	TGTGCAAGTCGCACCCCACCGGGACTTTACAATGAGCAGTTCTTC
TRBV20-1	TRBJ2-7	.	.	CSASLAEQYF	TGCAGTGCTAGTTTAGCGGAGCAGTACTTC
TRBV28	TRBJ2-7	.	.	CASSSRTSPSSYEQYF	TGTGCCAGCAGTTCCCGCACTTCACCTTCCTCCTACGAGCAGTACTTC
TRBV7-8	TRBJ2-5	once	.	CASSRAEQETQYF	TGTGCCAGCAGCCGAGCCGAACAAGAGACCCAGTACTTC
TRBV4-2	TRBJ2-3	many	.	CASSQDQGGASTDTQYF	TGTGCCAGCAGCCAAGATCAGGGGGGGGCTAGCACAGATACGCAGTATTTT
TRBV7-6	TRBJ1-6	few	.	CASSLAGSNSPLHF	TGTGCCAGCAGCTTAGCGGGCTCAAATTCACCCCTCCACTTT
TRBV29-1	TRBJ2-5	.	.	CSVHTAGVKREETQYF	TGCAGCGTACACACTGCAGGGGTCAAAAGAGAAGAGACCCAGTACTTC
TRBV20-1	TRBJ2-5	many	.	CSALLPNQGETQYF	TGCAGTGCTTTACTCCCTAACCAAGGGGAGACCCAGTACTTC
TRBV6-2/TRBV6-3	TRBJ2-7	.	.	CASSSVVAYEQYF	TGTGCCAGCAGTTCGGTAGTTGCCTACGAGCAGTACTTC
TRBV20-1	TRBJ2-1	.	TRBD2	CSARVVNSGSDYEQFF	TGCAGTGCTAGAGTGGTAAATAGCGGGAGTGATTATGAGCAGTTCTTC
TRBV10-3	TRBJ1-4	many	.	CAIAAEREKLFF	TGTGCCATTGCTGCGGAGAGGGAAAAACTGTTTTTT
TRBV25-1	TRBJ2-7	.	.	CASSETTGIFVYEQYF	TGTGCCAGCAGTGAAACTACAGGAATATTCGTATACGAGCAGTACTTC
TRBV27	TRBJ1-1	.	.	CASSLSGAEGYTEAFF	TGTGCCAGCAGTTTATCAGGCGCCGAGGGTTACACTGAAGCTTTCTTT
TRBV7-2	TRBJ2-5	many	TRBD2	CASSLGLAEETQYF	TGTGCCAGCAGCCTAGGACTAGCGGAAGAGACCCAGTACTTC
TRBV11-2	TRBJ2-7	.	TRBD2	CASSPTRLAGEQYF	TGTGCCAGCAGCCCGACGAGACTAGCTGGAGAGCAGTACTTC
TRBV29-1	TRBJ2-1	few	TRBD2	CSARTSGRAPYNEQFF	TGCAGCGCTAGGACTAGCGGGAGGGCGCCCTACAATGAGCAGTTCTTC
TRBV5-1	TRBJ2-3	few	TRBD1	CASSLNRGADTQYF	TGCGCCAGCAGCTTGAACAGGGGAGCGGATACGCAGTATTTT
TRBV20-1	TRBJ2-1	.	.	CSAPRTRGINEQFF	TGCAGTGCTCCCAGGACGCGGGGCATCAATGAGCAGTTCTTC
TRBV29-1	TRBJ2-7	.	TRBD2	CSVAWRGTSGSFRGEQYF	TGCAGCGTCGCCTGGAGGGGGACTAGCGGGAGTTTTCGTGGCGAGCAGTACTTC
TRBV24-1	TRBJ2-3	.	TRBD1	CATSDLQGARDTQYF	TGTGCCACCAGTGATTTACAGGGGGCCCGAGATACGCAGTATTTT
TRBV20-1	TRBJ2-5	many	.	CSARVGAQETQYF	TGCAGTGCTAGAGTTGGGGCGCAAGAGACCCAGTACTTC
TRBV20-1	TRBJ2-7	many	.	CSANEPNGTYEQYF	TGCAGTGCTAATGAGCCTAACGGCACCTACGAGCAGTACTTC
TRBV7-2	TRBJ2-3	once	.	CASSLLLGESTDTQYF	TGTGCCAGCAGCTTATTATTGGGGGAGAGCACAGATACGCAGTATTTT
TRBV11-2	TRBJ2-3	few	TRBD2	CASSHPGTSGGDTQYF	TGTGCCAGCAGCCATCCCGGGACTAGCGGGGGAGATACGCAGTATTTT
TRBV20-1	TRBJ2-5	many	TRBD2	CSAPVPGGPVETQYF	TGCAGTGCTCCCGTTCCGGGGGGGCCAGTAGAGACCCAGTACTTC
TRBV12-3/TRBV12-4	TRBJ1-5	few	TRBD1	CASSLPGQRVSNQPQHF	TGTGCCAGCAGTTTACCGGGACAGCGGGTTTCCAATCAGCCCCAGCATTTT